Listed here are 2 T cell receptor beta chains from one sample, sequenced in a study of monozygotic twins with inflammatory bowel disease. Each CDR3 protein gets one entry in TCRdb, which reprocessed the 5' RACE reads and gives no DNA. The sample totals 300,000 to 350,000 distinct CDR3 sequences; its top ten clones hold 2% to 2.5%. The specimen sequenced was blood. Every receptor here comes from a human donor with ulcerative colitis or Crohn's disease, or a healthy co-twin of an affected twin (not recorded which).

The CDR3 region is CASSQDSRGASTDTQYF. This chain links TRBV4-3 with TRBJ2-3. CDR3 size: 17 residues. CDR1 is LGHNA and CDR2 is YSLEER in the germline V gene.

The rearrangement links TRBV5-1 to TRBJ1-6; no DNA is available, so the TRBD1 call from TCRdb remains unchecked. There are 13 residues in the CDR3. Germline values: CDR1 SGHRS, CDR2 YFSETQ. CDR3 region: CASRQENNSPLHF.